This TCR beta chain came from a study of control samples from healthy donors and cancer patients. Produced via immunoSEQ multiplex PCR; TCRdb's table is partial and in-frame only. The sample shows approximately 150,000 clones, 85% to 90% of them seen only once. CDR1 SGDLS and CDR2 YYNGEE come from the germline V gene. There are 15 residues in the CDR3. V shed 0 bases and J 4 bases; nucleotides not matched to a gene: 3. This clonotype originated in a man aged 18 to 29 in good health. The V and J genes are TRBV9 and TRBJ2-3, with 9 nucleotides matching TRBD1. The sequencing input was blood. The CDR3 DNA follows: TGTGCCAGCAGCGTAGCCGGGACAGGGCCAGATACGCAGTATTTT. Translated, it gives CASSVAGTGPDTQYF.